The 10 T cell receptor beta chains listed next were all sequenced from one sample in a study of cytomegalovirus exposure and HLA in healthy donors. The PCR employed 60 Vbeta primers together with 13 Jbeta primers. The assay was immunoSEQ multiplex PCR, and TCRdb's table has in-frame clones only and misses some. Altogether over 70,000 clones are present, 76% being singletons, with the ten largest covering 1.4%. Material for sequencing was PBMCs. These receptors were obtained from a male donor in good health and CMV-seronegative.

The chain joins TRBV5-1 to TRBJ2-3; 15 bases map to TRBD2. Germline trimming cut 6 bases from V and 2 bases from J; bases unmatched to any gene: 4. The CDR3 is 16 residues long. The germline CDR1 and CDR2 sequences are SGHRS and YFSETQ. This chain's CDR3 is CASTGLAGGLTDTQYF. The CDR3 DNA follows: TGCGCCAGCACGGGACTAGCGGGGGGCCTCACAGATACGCAGTATTTT.

This sequence joins TRBV28 and TRBJ1-1; the D gene is possibly TRBD1 (5 bases). Germline CDR1 reads MDHEN; CDR2 reads SYDVKM. The CDR3 contains 12 residues. Trimming removed 7 bases from V and 4 bases from J, with 10 bases in between. CDR3 nucleotide sequence: TGTGCCAGCACCAGGGCAATCACTGAAGCTTTCTTT. It codes for CASTRAITEAFF. Complete variable domain (other parts from reference TRBV28 and TRBJ1-1): DVKVTQSSRYLVKRTGEKVFLECVQDMDHENMFWYRQDPGLGLRLIYFSYDVKMKEKGDIPEGYSVSREKKERFSLILESASTNQTSMYLCASTRAITEAFFGQGTRLTVV.

The chain employs TRBV29-1 and TRBJ1-5, with D uncertain. The germline V gene has CDR1 SQVTM and CDR2 ANQGSEA. The CDR3 sequence is 12 residues long. Trimming shortened V by 6 bases and J by 11 bases, and 17 bases separated the two germline ends. The CDR3 bases are TGCAGCGTACGAGGGTCCGGAGGGACCCAGCATTTT. Its protein product is CSVRGSGGTQHF. The full variable domain, completed using reference TRBV29-1 and TRBJ1-5, is SAVISQKPSRDICQRGTSLTIQCQVDSQVTMMFWYRQQPGQSLTLIATANQGSEATYESGFVIDKFPISRPNLTFSTLTVSNMSPEDSSIYLCSVRGSGGTQHFGDGTRLSIL.

The chain has TRBV4-3 and TRBJ1-2, with a possible D match to TRBD1 (5 bases). The V end was cut by 0 bases, the J end by 8 bases, with 22 bases between. Germline assignment: CDR1 LGHNA and CDR2 YSLEER. The length of the CDR3 is 17 residues. In nucleotides, the CDR3 is TGCGCCAGCAGCCAAGACGCAATACAGGAGTACCTCGGGGGCTACACCTTC. This codes for CASSQDAIQEYLGGYTF.

The J gene is TRBJ2-3, the V gene TRBV7-8; 7 bases match TRBD2. Germline V gene sequence: CDR1 SGHVS, CDR2 FQNEAQ. The CDR3 is 17 residues long. The V and J ends lost 1 base and 1 base, in that order; junction bases with no gene match: 8. The CDR3 region is CASSLERGGSGTDTQYF. The CDR3 DNA follows: TGTGCCAGCAGCTTAGAACGGGGCGGGAGTGGCACAGATACGCAGTATTTT.

This rearrangement joins TRBV5-1 to TRBJ2-4, with TRBD1 identical over 11 bases. The CDR3 consists of 15 residues. V lost 3 bases, J lost 9 bases, and 8 bases stayed unmatched. Germline CDR1 reads SGHRS; CDR2 reads YFSETQ. CDR3 nucleotide sequence: TGCGCCAGCAGCTGGGGACAGGGGGAGGGTAGCATTCAGTACTTC. It encodes CASSWGQGEGSIQYF.

The V and J genes are TRBV7-3 and TRBJ2-2; D is uncertain. Germline values: CDR1 SGHTA, CDR2 FQGTGA. V was clipped by 5 bases and J by 2 bases, with 12 bases between them. This CDR3 has 15 amino acids. The CDR3: CASSPKRSNTGELFF. As DNA, the CDR3 is TGTGCCAGCAGCCCCAAGAGGTCTAACACCGGGGAGCTGTTTTTT.

V and J are TRBV7-2 and TRBJ1-2; D call uncertain. Germline CDR1 is SGHTA and CDR2 is FQGNSA. The CDR3 is 16 residues long. The V gene lost 0 bases and the J gene lost 4 bases, with 15 bases spanning the gap. CDR3 in DNA: TGTGCCAGCAGCTTAGCGCAGTATCTACGGGGCTATGGCTACACCTTC. As protein: CASSLAQYLRGYGYTF. The full variable domain, in which reference TRBV7-2 and TRBJ1-2 provide the parts outside the CDR3, is GAGVSQSPSNKVTEKGKDVELRCDPISGHTALYWYRQSLGQGLEFLIYFQGNSAPDKSGLPSDRFSAERTGGSVSTLTIQRTQQEDSAVYLCASSLAQYLRGYGYTFGSGTRLTVV.

The V gene is TRBV11-3, the J gene TRBJ1-1; D is uncertain. This CDR3 region has 13 residues. Trimming took 2 bases from V and 3 from J, leaving 7 bases between them. Germline CDR1 reads SGHNT; CDR2 reads YENEEA. The CDR3 nucleotides read TGTGCCAGCAGCTTATCGGCGGACACTGAAGCTTTCTTT. Translated, it gives CASSLSADTEAFF.

This clone was detected only a few times. V gene TRBV6-1 combines with J gene TRBJ1-2; D uncertain. Trimming cost V 4 bases and J 0 bases, with 12 bases left between them. Germline lookup yields CDR1 MNHNS and CDR2 SASEGT. The CDR3 sequence is 15 residues long. This chain's CDR3 is CASSGGSGANYGYTF. DNA of the CDR3: TGTGCCAGCAGTGGTGGAAGCGGCGCTAACTATGGCTACACCTTC.